This TCR beta chain was sequenced in a study of shared clonotypes between healthy human individuals. Study-level background: The study drew on a couple of women and a few men aged 18 to 49 as donors.

About this clone: Antigen: not known. Other DNA sequences in the same sample also yield this CDR3.

Regarding the study as a whole: Relative to their counterparts shared across all four donors, non-shared clonotypes exhibited diminished generation probabilities.

Every subset had its genomic DNA shared out evenly among several immunoSEQ plates. Repertoires were generated with immunoSEQ multiplex PCR, while TCRdb's copy carries only in-frame clones and drops some. Among around 1.6 million clones listed, approximately 98% were seen once. Trimming removed 2 bases from V and 5 bases from J, with 6 bases in between. This CDR3 has 12 amino acids. Germline V CDR1 and CDR2: MDHEN, SYDVKM. The origin of this receptor is a man aged 30 to 39 in good health. The sequenced material came from naive CD4+ T cells sorted from blood. Described subset: CD45RA+ positively selected. The chain combines TRBV28 with TRBJ1-2; D call uncertain. CDR3 DNA sequence: TGTGCCAGCAGTTTAGCTGGGTATGGCTACACCTTC. This gives the protein CASSLAGYGYTF.